The following is a TCR beta chain sequence with its context. This sample is drawn from a study of T cell repertoires in cytomegalovirus infection. MiXCR was run by TCRdb on the reads, yielding one entry per CDR3 protein. The table lists about 160,000 distinct CDR3 sequences, approximately 17% of them singletons. The clonotype was recovered from a human donor in good health (CMV status not recorded). Some clones in this sample may be carry-over from other donors' samples. The material sequenced was CD8+ T cells from PBMCs.

CDR3 coding DNA: TGTGCCAGCAGCTCCCCCAAAAGGATCTGGGGTCAAGAGACCCAGTACTTC. Amino acids: CASSSPKRIWGQETQYF. The chain joins TRBV7-2 to TRBJ2-5; D gene unclear. The V end was cut by 4 bases, the J end by 2 bases, with 20 bases between. The CDR3 has 17 residues. Germline-derived CDR1 and CDR2 are SGHTA and FQGNSA.